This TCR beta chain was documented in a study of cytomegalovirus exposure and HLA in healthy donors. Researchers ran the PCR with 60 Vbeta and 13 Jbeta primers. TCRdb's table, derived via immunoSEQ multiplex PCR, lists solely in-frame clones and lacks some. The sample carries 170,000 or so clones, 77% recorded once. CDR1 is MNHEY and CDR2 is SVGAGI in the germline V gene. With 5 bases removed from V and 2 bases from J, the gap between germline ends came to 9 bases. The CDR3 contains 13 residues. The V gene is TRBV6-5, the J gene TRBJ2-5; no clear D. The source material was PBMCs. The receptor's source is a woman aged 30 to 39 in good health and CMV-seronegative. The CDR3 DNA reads TGTGCCAGCAGTCTGGTCAGTCAAGAGACCCAGTACTTC. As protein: CASSLVSQETQYF.